This TCR beta chain was recorded in a study of blood T cell repertoires in COVID-19. Libraries were prepared by immunoSEQ multiplex PCR; TCRdb keeps only in-frame clonotypes and omits some of them. The profile covers approximately 67,000 clones, with 82% appearing a single time and 5% to 8% taken by the ten largest. V shed 4 bases and J shed 4 bases, with 16 bases lying between them. CDR1 and CDR2 (germline): LGHNA, YSLEER. This CDR3 has 15 residues. V gene TRBV4-3 combines with J gene TRBJ1-2; D gene uncertain. The clonotype was recovered from a man aged 55 to 70 with acute or convalescent COVID-19. Sequenced sample: peripheral blood. Here the CDR3 DNA reads TGCGCCAGCAGCCCTTTGGAGGTAGGGAGCTATGGCTACACCTTC. Amino acid sequence: CASSPLEVGSYGYTF.